The 23 T cell receptor beta chains reported below all come from one sample, sequenced in a study of follicular helper T cells after annual influenza vaccination. Time point described: 2014-2015 season, 7 days after vaccination. Repertoires were generated with immunoSEQ multiplex PCR, while TCRdb's copy carries only in-frame clones and drops some. The table has about 10,000 clones, around 81% seen once. The sequenced sample was CXCR5- memory CD4+ T cells sorted from blood, obtained 7 days after influenza vaccination. The receptors originated from an adult who received the influenza vaccine.

This chain connects TRBV5-1 to TRBJ2-3, with TRBD2 matching over 12 bases. Germline lookup yields CDR1 SGHRS and CDR2 YFSETQ. The V and J ends lost 1 base and 1 base, in that order; junction bases with no gene match: 4. The CDR3 runs 17 residues. The CDR3 DNA reads as TGCGCCAGCAGCTTGAAGACTAGCGGGAGAGGCACAGATACGCAGTATTTT. Its translation is CASSLKTSGRGTDTQYF.

J is TRBJ2-2 and V is TRBV28; possible D gene TRBD1, 5 bases. Deletions cut 5 bases from V and 5 bases from J, with 12 bases between. Germline V gene lookup returns CDR1 MDHEN and CDR2 SYDVKM. This CDR3 spans 14 amino acids. The CDR3 bases are TGTGCCAGCAGTATGGACACCCGAACCGGGGAGCTGTTTTTT. Translation gives CASSMDTRTGELFF.

The chain uses TRBV5-1 and TRBJ2-7, with D maybe TRBD2 (5 bases). The CDR3 extends over 13 amino acids. CDR1 SGHRS and CDR2 YFSETQ come from the germline V gene. V was shortened by 4 bases and J by 6 bases, with 14 bases between the two germline ends. CDR3 residues: CASSDPPRGEQYF. Here the CDR3 DNA reads TGCGCCAGCAGCGACCCCCCTCGGGGCGAGCAGTACTTC.

This clone came up a few times. Here the CDR3 reads CASSVADQLNQPQHF. The CDR3 nucleotides read TGTGCCAGTAGTGTAGCGGACCAACTTAATCAGCCCCAGCATTTT. This rearrangement joins TRBV19 to TRBJ1-5; D unresolved. V was clipped by 5 bases and J by 4 bases, with 15 bases between them. Germline CDR1 LNHDA, CDR2 SQIVND (reference sequence). The length of the CDR3 is 15 residues.

The rearrangement links TRBV4-2 to TRBJ1-2; D may be TRBD1 (6 bases). The germline V gene encodes CDR1 LGHNA and CDR2 YNFKEQ. CDR3 length equals 15 residues. V was clipped by 4 bases and J by 7 bases, with 19 bases between them. This CDR3 reads CASSLGGGGESGYTF. The CDR3 DNA reads as TGTGCCAGCAGCCTGGGAGGCGGGGGCGAAAGTGGCTACACCTTC.

The rearrangement uses TRBV5-1 and TRBJ2-7; 7 bases align to TRBD1. The V gene end was trimmed by 1 base and the J gene end by 4 bases; junction bases not matched to a gene: 8. The CDR3 extends over 15 amino acids. Germline CDR1 is SGHRS and CDR2 is YFSETQ. CDR3 loop: CASSLNPGGFYEQYF. In DNA, the CDR3 is TGCGCCAGCAGCTTGAATCCAGGGGGATTTTACGAGCAGTACTTC.

This rearrangement joins TRBV6-1 to TRBJ2-6; D is possibly TRBD1 (6 bases). This CDR3 has 17 residues. From germline, CDR1 is MNHNS and CDR2 SASEGT. The V gene lost 3 bases and the J gene lost 0 bases, with 12 bases spanning the gap. CDR3 in DNA: TGTGCCAGCAGTGAGTCCCGGGACACCTCTGGGGCCAACGTCCTGACTTTC. As protein: CASSESRDTSGANVLTF.

The rearrangement uses TRBV28 and TRBJ2-2; TRBD2 aligns across 7 bases. The CDR3 loop spans 15 amino acids. Trimming took 6 bases from V and 5 from J; bases not matched to a gene: 9. The germline V gene encodes CDR1 MDHEN and CDR2 SYDVKM. The CDR3 protein is CASSPGGGGTGELFF. CDR3 DNA sequence: TGTGCCAGCAGCCCCGGCGGGGGTGGAACCGGGGAGCTGTTTTTT.

This chain connects TRBV10-3 to TRBJ2-1; TRBD2 agrees at 14 bases. Germline CDR1 is ENHRY and CDR2 is SYGVKD. This CDR3 spans 17 amino acids. J was trimmed by 6 bases and V by 3 bases; bases with no gene match: 7. The CDR3 spells CAISDPRLAGGINEQFF. The CDR3 DNA reads TGTGCCATCAGTGACCCTCGACTAGCGGGGGGGATCAATGAGCAGTTCTTC.

The CDR3 protein is CASSEQETQYF. Here the CDR3 DNA reads TGTGCCAGCAGCGAACAAGAGACCCAGTACTTC. The J gene is TRBJ2-5, the V gene TRBV14, with no clear D. Germline CDR1 reads SGHDN; CDR2 reads FVKESK. The ends were cut back, 5 bases at V and 2 bases at J, with 3 bases in the middle. CDR3 length: 11 amino acids.

V and J are TRBV30 and TRBJ1-5; D gene unclear. CDR1 GTSNPN and CDR2 SVGIG come from the germline V gene (reference sequence). CDR3 length equals 12 residues. Trimming stripped 0 bases from V and 13 bases from J, with 13 bases between. As DNA, the CDR3 is TGTGCCTGGAGTGTACGACCAGGAGTACAGCATTTT. Its translation is CAWSVRPGVQHF.

The chain has TRBV5-1 and TRBJ2-1; D is possibly TRBD1 (5 bases). Germline V gene sequence: CDR1 SGHRS, CDR2 YFSETQ. V was cut by 0 bases and J by 5 bases, with 9 bases left in between. This CDR3 has 14 amino acids. CDR3 amino acids: CASSLALRDNEQFF. In nucleotides, the CDR3 is TGCGCCAGCAGCTTGGCCCTCAGGGACAATGAGCAGTTCTTC.

This clone was seen more than once but under ten times. The chain joins TRBV7-2 to TRBJ1-2; TRBD1 agrees at 8 bases. Trimming at V came to 7 bases and at J to 8 bases, leaving 6 bases not matched to a gene. Per the germline V gene, CDR1 is SGHTA and CDR2 is FQGNSA. This CDR3 contains 12 residues. This chain's CDR3 is CASKTTGVGYTF. The CDR3 bases are TGTGCCAGCAAAACGACAGGGGTAGGCTACACCTTC.

This chain links TRBV6-6 with TRBJ2-5; D gene ambiguous. The CDR3 has 14 residues. Germline CDR1 MNHNY, CDR2 SVGAGI (reference sequence). V was shortened by 11 bases and J by 5 bases, with 21 bases between the two germline ends. The CDR3 DNA is TGTGCCGCCTGCTATCGTGGCCGTGGGGAGACCCAGTACTTC. It translates to CAACYRGRGETQYF.

The rearrangement links TRBV4-3 to TRBJ1-5; 10 nucleotides agree with TRBD1. J lost 7 bases, V lost 4 bases, and 4 bases had no gene match. Germline V gives CDR1 LGHNA, CDR2 YSLEER. The CDR3 runs to 14 residues. DNA for the CDR3: TGCGCCAGCAGCCCATGGACAGGGGGACAGCCCCAGCATTTT. This sequence encodes CASSPWTGGQPQHF.

V and J are TRBV29-1 and TRBJ2-7; 10 bases match TRBD2. The V gene's germline CDR1 is SQVTM and CDR2 ANQGSEA. J was trimmed by 4 bases and V by 3 bases; bases with no gene match: 3. The CDR3 has 13 residues. CDR3 in DNA: TGCAGCGTTGAGGCTAGCGGGAGTTACGAGCAGTACTTC. This gives the protein CSVEASGSYEQYF.

CDR3 sequence reads: CASGRDGGTEAFF. In DNA, the CDR3 is TGTGCCTCGGGGAGAGACGGAGGCACTGAAGCTTTCTTT. The chain recombines TRBV6-1 with TRBJ1-1; D uncertain. CDR1 and CDR2 from the germline V gene are MNHNS and SASEGT. The CDR3 runs to 13 residues. V lost 11 bases, J lost 4 bases, and 17 bases lay in between.

The chain has TRBV6-4 and TRBJ1-2; 8 bases are shared with TRBD1. V gave up 5 bases and J gave up 4 bases; unmatched junction bases: 6. Germline assignment: CDR1 MRHNA and CDR2 SNTAGT. This CDR3 contains 14 residues. In DNA form, the CDR3 reads TGTGCCAGCAGTCGGGACAGGACCTCCTATGGCTACACCTTC. Translation gives CASSRDRTSYGYTF.

This clone was recorded once. The chain couples TRBV19 to TRBJ2-4, with 9 bases aligning to TRBD2. Losses at the gene ends were 5 bases for V and 6 bases for J; bases not matched to a gene: 11. Germline CDR1 LNHDA, CDR2 SQIVND (reference sequence). CDR3 length: 16 residues. CDR3 sequence reads: CASSPAAGGSGNIQYF. The CDR3 bases are TGTGCCAGTAGTCCGGCTGCGGGAGGGTCCGGAAACATTCAGTACTTC.

This chain uses TRBV6-6 with TRBJ1-5; the match to TRBD1 covers 7 bases. The V and J ends lost 5 bases and 5 bases, in that order; junction bases with no gene match: 9. Germline V gene lookup returns CDR1 MNHNY and CDR2 SVGAGI (reference sequence). The CDR3 is 15 residues long. The CDR3 coding sequence is TGTGCCAGCAGTCCGAGACAGGGAGGGGATCAGCCCCAGCATTTT. Its protein is CASSPRQGGDQPQHF.

J is TRBJ1-2 and V is TRBV5-4; 9 bases agree with TRBD1. V trimming: 7 bases; J trimming: 4 bases; junction bases outside the gene matches: 5. The length of the CDR3 is 13 residues. Per the germline V gene, CDR1 is SGHNT and CDR2 is YYREEE (reference sequence). The CDR3 region has the DNA TGTGCCAGCCGCGACAGGGGGGGCTATGGCTACACCTTC. It specifies CASRDRGGYGYTF.

CDR3 region: CATSRGSYQGYEQFF. DNA for the CDR3: TGTGCCACCAGCAGAGGGTCCTACCAAGGCTATGAGCAGTTCTTC. This chain joins TRBV15 and TRBJ2-1; D is unclear. From germline, CDR1 is LNHNV and CDR2 YYDKDF (reference sequence). V lost 1 base and J lost 8, with 15 bases in between. The CDR3 spans 15 residues. The whole variable domain, filled in from reference TRBV15 and TRBJ2-1, reads DAMVIQNPRYQVTQFGKPVTLSCSQTLNHNVMYWYQQKSSQAPKLLFHYYDKDFNNEADTPDNFQSRRPNTSFCFLDIRSPGLGDTAMYLCATSRGSYQGYEQFFGPGTRLTVL.

The chain employs TRBV6-5 and TRBJ1-2, with a tentative D call TRBD1 (5 bases). The CDR3 extends over 15 amino acids. Germline CDR1 and CDR2: MNHEY and SVGAGI. With 0 bases removed from V and 5 bases from J, the gap between germline ends came to 13 bases. CDR3: CASSYSTQGGYGYTF. CDR3 nucleotides: TGTGCCAGCAGTTACTCGACTCAGGGAGGGTATGGCTACACCTTC.